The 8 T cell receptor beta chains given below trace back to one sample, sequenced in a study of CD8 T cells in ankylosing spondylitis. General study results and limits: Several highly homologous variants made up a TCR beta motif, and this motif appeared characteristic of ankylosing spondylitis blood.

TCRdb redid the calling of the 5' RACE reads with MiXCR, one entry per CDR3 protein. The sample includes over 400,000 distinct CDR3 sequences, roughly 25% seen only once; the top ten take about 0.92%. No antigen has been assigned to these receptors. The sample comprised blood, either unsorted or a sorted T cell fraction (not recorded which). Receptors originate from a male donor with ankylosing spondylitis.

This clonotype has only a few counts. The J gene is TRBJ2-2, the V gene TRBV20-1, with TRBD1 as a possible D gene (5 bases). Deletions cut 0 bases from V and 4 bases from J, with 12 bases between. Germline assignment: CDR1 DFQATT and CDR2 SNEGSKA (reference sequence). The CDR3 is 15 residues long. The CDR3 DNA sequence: TGCAGTGCTAGAGATCCAGGGTTAATCACCGGGGAGCTGTTTTTT. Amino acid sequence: CSARDPGLITGELFF.

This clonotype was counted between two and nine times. The chain's CDR3 is CASSPGLAGPYNEQFF. CDR3 DNA: TGTGCCAGCAGCCCAGGACTAGCGGGACCTTACAATGAGCAGTTCTTC. The chain joins TRBV7-2 to TRBJ2-1; 12 bases line up with TRBD2. Per germline, CDR1 SGHTA and CDR2 FQGNSA. The CDR3 covers 16 residues. With V trimmed by 5 bases and J by 4 bases, 6 bases remained unmatched. The full variable domain, its missing parts supplied by reference TRBV7-2 and TRBJ2-1, is GAGVSQSPSNKVTEKGKDVELRCDPISGHTALYWYRQSLGQGLEFLIYFQGNSAPDKSGLPSDRFSAERTGGSVSTLTIQRTQQEDSAVYLCASSPGLAGPYNEQFFGPGTRLTVL.

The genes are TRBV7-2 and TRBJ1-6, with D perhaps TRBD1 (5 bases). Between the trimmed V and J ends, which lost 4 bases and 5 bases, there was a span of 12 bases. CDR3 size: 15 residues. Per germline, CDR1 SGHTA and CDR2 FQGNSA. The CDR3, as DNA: TGTGCCAGCAGCTATGAGGGACCGAATAATTCACCCCTCCACTTT. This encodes CASSYEGPNNSPLHF.

DNA of the CDR3: TGTGCCATCAGTGACCCCCCGGTCTCCACAGATACGCAGTATTTT. Amino acid sequence: CAISDPPVSTDTQYF. The genes are TRBV10-3 and TRBJ2-3, with D hard to call. CDR3 size: 15 residues. Trimming took 3 bases from V and 2 from J, leaving 12 bases between them. Germline CDR1 reads ENHRY; CDR2 reads SYGVKD.

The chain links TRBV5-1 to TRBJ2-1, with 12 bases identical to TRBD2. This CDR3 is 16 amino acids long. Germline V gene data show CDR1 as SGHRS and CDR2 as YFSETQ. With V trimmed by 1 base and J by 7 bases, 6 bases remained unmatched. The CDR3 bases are TGCGCCAGCAGCTTGTTGACTAGCGGGAGTTCGAATGAGCAGTTCTTC. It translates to CASSLLTSGSSNEQFF. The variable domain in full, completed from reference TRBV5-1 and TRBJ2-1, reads KAGVTQTPRYLIKTRGQQVTLSCSPISGHRSVSWYQQTPGQGLQFLFEYFSETQRNKGNFPGRFSGRQFSNSRSEMNVSTLELGDSALYLCASSLLTSGSSNEQFFGPGTRLTVL.

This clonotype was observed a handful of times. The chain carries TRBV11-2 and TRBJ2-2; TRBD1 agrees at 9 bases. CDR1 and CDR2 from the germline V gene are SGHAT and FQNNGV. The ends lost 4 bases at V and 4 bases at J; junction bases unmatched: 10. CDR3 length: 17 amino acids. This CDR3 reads CASSSRSGTGRTGELFF. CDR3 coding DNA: TGTGCCAGCAGCTCCAGGTCCGGGACAGGGCGCACCGGGGAGCTGTTTTTT.

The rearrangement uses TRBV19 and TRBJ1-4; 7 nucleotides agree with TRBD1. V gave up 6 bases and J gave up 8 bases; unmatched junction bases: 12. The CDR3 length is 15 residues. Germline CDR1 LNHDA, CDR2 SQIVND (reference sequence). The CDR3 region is CASSKTGAKGEKLFF. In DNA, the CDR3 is TGTGCCAGTAGCAAAACAGGGGCTAAAGGAGAAAAACTGTTTTTT.

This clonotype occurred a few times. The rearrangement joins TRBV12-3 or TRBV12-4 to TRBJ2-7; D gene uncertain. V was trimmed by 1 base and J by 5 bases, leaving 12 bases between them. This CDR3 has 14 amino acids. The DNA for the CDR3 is TGTGCCAGCAGTTTAGAACCCCAGGAGCACGAGCAGTACTTC. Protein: CASSLEPQEHEQYF.